This TCR beta chain emerged from a study of cytomegalovirus exposure and HLA in healthy donors. Overall study context: A preliminary data release comprised tens of millions of unique TCRs obtained from HLA-typed donors. General study findings and limits: Later work found most CMV-associated TCR beta chains apparently HLA-restricted. The productive fraction for most TCR beta V segments was about 87% or about 30% in an earlier analysis.

Germline V gene lookup returns CDR1 MNHNS and CDR2 SASEGT. The CDR3 is made up of 15 amino acids. V lost 1 base, J lost 3 bases, and 5 bases stayed unmatched. The PCR contained 60 Vbeta and 13 Jbeta primers. Sequencing was performed with immunoSEQ multiplex PCR; in TCRdb, only in-frame clones are kept and a portion is missing. The data contain fewer than 95,000 clones, over 55% of them singletons. Points on this clone: No antigen is known for it.

The sequencing input was PBMCs. The chain uses TRBV6-1 and TRBJ1-2; 7 bases map to TRBD1. This sequence originates from a woman aged 30 to 39 in good health and CMV-seronegative. DNA for the CDR3: TGTGCCAGCAGTGAAGGACAAGGGACAGACTATGGCTACACCTTC. The encoded protein is CASSEGQGTDYGYTF.